This T cell receptor beta chain was identified during a study of blood T cell repertoires in COVID-19. Overall study context: The origin of the acute and convalescent COVID-19 samples was the United States, Italy and Spain. PBMCs, B-cell-depleted T cells, or T cells were the source of the cDNA or gDNA that made up the material.

The germline V gene encodes CDR1 MNHEY and CDR2 SVGEGT. The CDR3 has 13 residues. The V gene lost 6 bases and the J gene lost 6 bases, with 14 bases spanning the gap. In the authors' methods: Quantification of nucleated cells was approximated via reference gene primer amplification. Data came from immunoSEQ multiplex PCR; TCRdb stores just in-frame clones and leaves some out. The DNA gave D and trimming, while V, J and clone size come from that table. The table records under 100,000 clones, 81% of them present only once. This chain connects TRBV6-2 or TRBV6-3 to TRBJ1-1, with a tentative D call TRBD1 (5 bases). The specimen was peripheral blood. The TCR was taken from an elderly man with active or convalescent COVID-19. The CDR3 protein is CASSLDRYPEAFF. CDR3 DNA sequence: TGTGCCAGCAGCCTCGACAGATACCCTGAAGCTTTCTTT.